This T cell receptor (beta chain) was obtained from a study of blood T cell repertoires in COVID-19. Whole-study context: Both acute and convalescent COVID-19 samples were obtained from the United States, Italy and Spain. T cells, B-cell-depleted T cells, or PBMCs supplied cDNA or gDNA.

Authors' analysis steps: Researchers report that nucleated cell counts were estimated from reference gene primer amplification. Clones were read by immunoSEQ multiplex PCR, and TCRdb kept only the in-frame ones, dropping some. The V and J calls and clone size were taken over from that table, and D and trimming were inferred from the DNA. The sample has about 110,000 clones, roughly 79% seen once. The CDR3 runs to 13 residues. Trimming removed 5 bases at V and 10 bases at J, with 16 bases between. Germline values: CDR1 SGHTA, CDR2 FQGNSA. Sequencing was done on a sample of peripheral blood. This chain joins TRBV7-2 and TRBJ2-3, with a tentative D call TRBD2 (6 bases). This receptor was obtained from a woman of 80 years or more with active or convalescent COVID-19. DNA for the CDR3: TGTGCCAGCAGCCCATTGACTAGTTTGCCGCAGTATTTT. Encoded protein: CASSPLTSLPQYF.